Shown below are 10 T cell receptor beta chains from a single sample sequenced in a study of blood T cells in healthy people across ages (dated by TCRdb to the mid-2010s). The library was produced with 5' RACE. For sequencing, an Illumina HiSeq 2500 was employed. A second PCR of roughly 6 to 12 cycles was performed with a sample-barcoded 5' primer and a J-beta primer mix. The raw public data were reprocessed by TCRdb itself: fastp quality trimming at Q25, MiXCR clonotype calling, in-frame beta chains only. One record per CDR3 amino acid sequence lists the most common genes and DNA. This sample comprises 800,000 to 900,000 distinct CDR3 sequences, around 62% of them detected only once. Approximately 30% of the sample is in the top ten clones. Sequencing was carried out using blood. The origin of the receptors is a man between 25 and 39 years old in good health.

A note on this clonotype: The junction departs from germline at one end; a sequencing error may be responsible. V gene TRBV14 combines with J gene TRBJ1-6; no firm D call. The CDR3 covers 13 residues. The germline V gene encodes CDR1 SGHDN and CDR2 FVKESK. The CDR3 reads CANSQGGNSPLHF. CDR3 bases: TGTGCCAACAGCCAAGGTGGTAATTCACCCCTCCACTTT.

This clonotype was counted a few times. The genes are TRBV6-2 or TRBV6-3 and TRBJ1-2; D is uncertain. Per the germline V gene, CDR1 is MNHEY and CDR2 is SVGEGT. The length of the CDR3 is 14 residues. Between the trimmed V and J ends, which lost 8 bases and 4 bases, there was a span of 17 bases. In DNA, the CDR3 is TGTGCCAGCTCTTACTCATGGATCCTCTATGGCTACACCTTC. Translation gives CASSYSWILYGYTF.

Only a few counts were recorded for this clonotype. The gene calls are TRBV10-3 and TRBJ2-7; D uncertain. CDR1 is ENHRY, CDR2 SYGVKD, per germline. The ends were cut back, 6 bases at V and 2 bases at J, with 8 bases in the middle. There are 12 residues in the CDR3. The CDR3 reads CAISMVAYEQYF. CDR3 nucleotides: TGTGCCATCAGCATGGTCGCCTACGAGCAGTACTTC.

V usage is TRBV15 and J usage is TRBJ1-4; tentative D call: TRBD1 (6 bases). The CDR3 extends over 12 amino acids. In germline, CDR1 is LNHNV, CDR2 YYDKDF (reference sequence). Trimming removed 1 base at V and 13 bases at J, with 10 bases between. The CDR3 region has the DNA TGTGCCACCAGCAGAGTCGGGGGGCGACTGTTTTTT. Protein: CATSRVGGRLFF.

The chain recombines TRBV3-1 with TRBJ2-6; D possibly corresponds to TRBD1 (5 bases). CDR1 and CDR2 from the germline V gene are LGHDT and YNNKEL (reference sequence). The CDR3 runs 11 residues. V was clipped by 1 base and J by 15 bases, with 7 bases between them. The CDR3, as DNA: TGTGCCAGCAGCCAAGCGACAGCCCTGACTTTC. Amino acids: CASSQATALTF.

The CDR3 DNA is TGTGCCAGCAGTGACGAAGGCGCCTACGAGCAGTACTTC. Its protein is CASSDEGAYEQYF. The chain uses TRBV6-1 and TRBJ2-4; D gene uncertain. Matching the DNA end better, TRBJ2-7 makes the J call doubtful. The length of the CDR3 is 13 residues. Germline CDR1 MNHNS, CDR2 SASEGT.

The chain has TRBV29-1 and TRBJ2-4; no reliable D call. The J call may not be correct, given that the DNA end is closer to TRBJ2-5. This CDR3 has 11 amino acids. Per germline, CDR1 SQVTM and CDR2 ANQGSEA. The CDR3 nucleotides are TGCAGCGTTAGACTCGGGGAGACCCAGTACTTC. It specifies CSVRLGETQYF.

V gene TRBV7-6 combines with J gene TRBJ2-6; TRBD1 is a possible D gene (5 bases). CDR1 and CDR2 from the germline V gene are SGHVS and FNYEAQ. V shed 3 bases and J shed 2 bases, with 14 bases lying between them. The CDR3 length is 17 residues. The CDR3: CASSFRAEPPGANVLTF. The CDR3 nucleotides are TGTGCCAGCAGCTTCAGGGCGGAGCCACCTGGGGCCAACGTCCTGACTTTC.

The chain couples TRBV29-1 to TRBJ2-3, with 9 bases that match TRBD1. The V and J ends lost 7 bases and 8 bases, in that order; junction bases with no gene match: 10. The germline V gene has CDR1 SQVTM and CDR2 ANQGSEA. The CDR3 is 13 amino acids. The CDR3 DNA is TGCAGCGCCCTGACAGGGGGTGCGGGTACGCAGTATTTT. This gives the protein CSALTGGAGTQYF.

The chain joins TRBV6-6 to TRBJ1-2, with 7 bases fitting TRBD1. CDR3 length: 14 amino acids. Germline CDR1 and CDR2: MNHNY and SVGAGI (reference sequence). The V segment lost 7 bases and the J segment 7 bases; nucleotides outside the gene matches: 12. The CDR3: CASKRQGRESGYTF. The CDR3 nucleotides read TGTGCCAGCAAAAGACAGGGCCGCGAGAGTGGCTACACCTTC.